This TCR beta chain appears in the sequencing data of a study of blood T cell repertoires in COVID-19. Repertoires were generated with immunoSEQ multiplex PCR, while TCRdb's copy carries only in-frame clones and drops some. The table lists over 95,000 clones, about 85% of them singletons. Between the trimmed V and J ends, which lost 1 base and 3 bases, there was a span of 10 bases. The CDR3 has 14 residues. CDR1 MNHNS and CDR2 SASEGT come from the germline V gene. J is TRBJ2-7 and V is TRBV6-1; TRBD1 might be the D (6 bases). This clonotype was obtained from a human donor in a cohort sampled during active COVID-19. Material for sequencing was peripheral blood. CDR3 amino acids: CASSEGGTNYEQYF. In DNA, the CDR3 is TGTGCCAGCAGTGAAGGGGGGACAAACTACGAGCAGTACTTC.